This TCR beta chain was retrieved from a study of blood T cell repertoires in COVID-19. Across the whole study: The analysed material was cDNA or gDNA that came from T cells, B-cell-depleted T cells, or PBMCs.

The CDR3 sequence is 16 residues long. Germline V gene data show CDR1 as SGHVS and CDR2 as FNYEAQ. V lost 5 bases and J lost 2; bases outside the gene matches: 3. Living in 24 US areas, the participants were between about 18 and 100 years of age. Clinical histories supplied by participants themselves formed the basis of cohort assignment. In the authors' workflow: Researchers report that nucleated cell counts were estimated from reference gene primer amplification. TCRdb keeps only in-frame clones here, not all; method: immunoSEQ multiplex PCR. V and J calls and clone size are those listed in that table; D and trimming were worked out from the DNA. Of under 300,000 clones listed, about 90% were seen once; the top ten hold 3% to 4%.

This TCR came from a woman aged 40 to 50 with acute COVID-19. The genes are TRBV7-6 and TRBJ2-6; 10 bases line up with TRBD1. Sequenced input: PBMCs or T cells enriched from blood (not recorded which). The CDR3 DNA reads as TGTGCCAGCAGCGCGACAGGGGGCGCTGGGGCCAACGTCCTGACTTTC. This encodes CASSATGGAGANVLTF.